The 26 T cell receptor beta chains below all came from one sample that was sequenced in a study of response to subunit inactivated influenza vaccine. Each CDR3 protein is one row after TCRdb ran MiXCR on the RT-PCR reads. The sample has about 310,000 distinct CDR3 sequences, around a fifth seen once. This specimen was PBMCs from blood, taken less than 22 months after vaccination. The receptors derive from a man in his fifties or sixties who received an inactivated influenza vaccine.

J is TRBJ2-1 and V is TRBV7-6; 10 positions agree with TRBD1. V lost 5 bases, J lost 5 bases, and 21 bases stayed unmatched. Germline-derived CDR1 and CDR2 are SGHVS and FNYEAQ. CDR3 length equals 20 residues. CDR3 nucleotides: TGTGCCAGCAGCCATGCAGGGGACAGGGGACGATTCGTATCCCACAATGAGCAGTTCTTC. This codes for CASSHAGDRGRFVSHNEQFF.

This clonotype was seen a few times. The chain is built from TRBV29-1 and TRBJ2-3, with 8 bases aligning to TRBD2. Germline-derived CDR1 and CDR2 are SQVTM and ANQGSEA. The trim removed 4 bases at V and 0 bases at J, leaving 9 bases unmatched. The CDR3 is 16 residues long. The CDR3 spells CSVVNPASGSTDTQYF. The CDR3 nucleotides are TGCAGCGTTGTCAATCCGGCTAGCGGGAGCACAGATACGCAGTATTTT.

The CDR3 loop reads CASSRAGGTNQPQHF. The DNA of the CDR3 is TGTGCCAGCAGCCGCGCAGGGGGAACCAATCAGCCCCAGCATTTT. The chain couples TRBV6-1 to TRBJ1-5; TRBD1 matches 7 bases. The CDR3 totals 15 residues. CDR1 is MNHNS and CDR2 is SASEGT in the germline V gene. After removal of 6 bases from V and 3 bases from J, the junction contained 8 bases not matched to a gene.

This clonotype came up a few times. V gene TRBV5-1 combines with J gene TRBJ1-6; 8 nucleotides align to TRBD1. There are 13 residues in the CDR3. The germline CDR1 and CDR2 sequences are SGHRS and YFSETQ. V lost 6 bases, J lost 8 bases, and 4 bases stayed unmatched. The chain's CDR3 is CASNQGADSPLHF. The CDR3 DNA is TGCGCCAGCAACCAGGGGGCTGATTCACCCCTCCACTTT.

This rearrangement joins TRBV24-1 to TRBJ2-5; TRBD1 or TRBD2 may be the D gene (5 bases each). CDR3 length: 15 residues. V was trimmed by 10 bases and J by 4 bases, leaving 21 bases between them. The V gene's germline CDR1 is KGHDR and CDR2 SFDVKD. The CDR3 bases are TGTGCCACGGGTAGGGACGGGACCTCCTTAGAGACCCAGTACTTC. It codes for CATGRDGTSLETQYF.

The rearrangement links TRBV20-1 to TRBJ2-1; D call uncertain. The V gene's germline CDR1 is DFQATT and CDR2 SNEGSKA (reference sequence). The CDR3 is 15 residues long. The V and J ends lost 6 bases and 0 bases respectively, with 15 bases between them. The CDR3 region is CSAEPLTRSYNEQFF. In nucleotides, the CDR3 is TGCAGTGCGGAACCTCTTACACGCTCCTACAATGAGCAGTTCTTC.

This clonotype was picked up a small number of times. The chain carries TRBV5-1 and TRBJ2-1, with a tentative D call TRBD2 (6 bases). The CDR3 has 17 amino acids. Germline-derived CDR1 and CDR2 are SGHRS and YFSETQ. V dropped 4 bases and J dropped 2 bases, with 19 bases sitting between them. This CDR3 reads CASSSYLASLTYNEQFF. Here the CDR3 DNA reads TGCGCCAGCAGCAGCTACCTAGCGTCGCTTACCTACAATGAGCAGTTCTTC.

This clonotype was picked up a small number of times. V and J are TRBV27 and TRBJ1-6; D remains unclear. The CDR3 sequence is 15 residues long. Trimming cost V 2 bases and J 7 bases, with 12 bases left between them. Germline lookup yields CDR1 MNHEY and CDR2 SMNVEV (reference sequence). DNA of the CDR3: TGTGCCAGCAGTTTACATTGGCAGGACAATTCACCCCTCCACTTT. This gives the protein CASSLHWQDNSPLHF.

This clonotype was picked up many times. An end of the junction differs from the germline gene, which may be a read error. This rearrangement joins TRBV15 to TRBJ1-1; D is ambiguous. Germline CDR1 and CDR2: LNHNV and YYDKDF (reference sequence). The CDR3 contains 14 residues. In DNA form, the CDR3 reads TGTGCCACCAGCGGAGACCGCCGACGCACTGAAGCTTTCTTT. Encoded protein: CATSGDRRRTEAFF.

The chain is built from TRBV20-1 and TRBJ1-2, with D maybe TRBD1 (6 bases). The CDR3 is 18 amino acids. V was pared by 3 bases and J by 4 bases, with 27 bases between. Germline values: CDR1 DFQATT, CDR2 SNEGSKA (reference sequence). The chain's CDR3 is CSASLTFGQYSNSYGYTF. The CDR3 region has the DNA TGCAGTGCTAGCCTCACCTTTGGACAGTATTCGAATTCCTATGGCTACACCTTC.

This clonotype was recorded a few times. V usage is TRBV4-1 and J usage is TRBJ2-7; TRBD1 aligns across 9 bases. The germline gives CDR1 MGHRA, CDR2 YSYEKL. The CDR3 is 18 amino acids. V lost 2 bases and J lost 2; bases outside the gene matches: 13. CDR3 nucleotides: TGCGCCAGCAGCCAAATCCAACCCCCGGGACAGGGTACCTACGAGCAGTACTTC. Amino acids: CASSQIQPPGQGTYEQYF.

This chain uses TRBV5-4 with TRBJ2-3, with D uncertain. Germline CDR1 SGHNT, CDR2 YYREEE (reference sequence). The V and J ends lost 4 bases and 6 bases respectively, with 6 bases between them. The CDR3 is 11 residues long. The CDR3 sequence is CASSIMDTQYF. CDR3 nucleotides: TGTGCCAGCAGCATCATGGATACGCAGTATTTT.

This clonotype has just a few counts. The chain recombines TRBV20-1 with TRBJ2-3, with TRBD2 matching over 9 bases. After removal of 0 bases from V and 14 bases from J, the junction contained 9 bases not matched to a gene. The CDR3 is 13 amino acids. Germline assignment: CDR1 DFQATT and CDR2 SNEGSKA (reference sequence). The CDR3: CSARDLPSGDPYF. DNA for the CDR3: TGCAGTGCTAGAGATCTCCCTAGCGGGGACCCGTATTTT.

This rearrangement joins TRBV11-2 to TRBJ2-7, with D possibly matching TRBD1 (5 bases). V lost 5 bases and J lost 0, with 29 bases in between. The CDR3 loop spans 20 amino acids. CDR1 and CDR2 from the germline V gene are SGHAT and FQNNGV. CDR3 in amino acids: CASSSFRSLIRTLDSYEQYF. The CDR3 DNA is TGTGCCAGCAGCAGCTTTAGGTCATTGATACGGACATTGGACTCCTACGAGCAGTACTTC.

As DNA, the CDR3 is TGCGCCAGCAGCCAAGATTTTCAGCGGGAGGTCGTCTACGAGCAGTACTTC. It yields the protein CASSQDFQREVVYEQYF. The chain combines TRBV4-3 with TRBJ2-7; 9 bases fit TRBD2. The V segment lost 0 bases and the J segment 3 bases; nucleotides outside the gene matches: 9. This CDR3 has 17 residues. The germline CDR1 and CDR2 sequences are LGHNA and YSLEER.

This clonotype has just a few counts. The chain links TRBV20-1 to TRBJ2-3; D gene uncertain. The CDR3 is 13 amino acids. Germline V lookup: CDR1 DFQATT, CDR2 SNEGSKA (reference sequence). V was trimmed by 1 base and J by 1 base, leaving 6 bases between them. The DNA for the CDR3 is TGCAGTGCTAGAGTACTCCGCACAGATACGCAGTATTTT. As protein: CSARVLRTDTQYF.

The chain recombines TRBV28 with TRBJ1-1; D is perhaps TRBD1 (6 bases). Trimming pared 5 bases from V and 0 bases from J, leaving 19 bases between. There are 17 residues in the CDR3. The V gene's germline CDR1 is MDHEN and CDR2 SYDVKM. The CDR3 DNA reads TGTGCCAGCAGTAACCGGGACATACAAACCTTGAACACTGAAGCTTTCTTT. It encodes CASSNRDIQTLNTEAFF.

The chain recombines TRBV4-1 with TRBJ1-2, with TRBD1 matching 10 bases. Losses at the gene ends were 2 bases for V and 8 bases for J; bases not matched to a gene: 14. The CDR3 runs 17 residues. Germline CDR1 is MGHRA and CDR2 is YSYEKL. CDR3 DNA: TGCGCCAGCAGCCAATCTTCCTGGGACAGGGGAATTGACGGCTACACCTTC. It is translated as CASSQSSWDRGIDGYTF.

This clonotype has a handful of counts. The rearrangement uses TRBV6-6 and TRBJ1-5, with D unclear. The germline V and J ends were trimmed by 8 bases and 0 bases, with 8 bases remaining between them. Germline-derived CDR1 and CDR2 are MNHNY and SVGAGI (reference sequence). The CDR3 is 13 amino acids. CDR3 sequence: CASARFSNQPQHF. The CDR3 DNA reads TGTGCCAGCGCCAGGTTTAGCAATCAGCCCCAGCATTTT.

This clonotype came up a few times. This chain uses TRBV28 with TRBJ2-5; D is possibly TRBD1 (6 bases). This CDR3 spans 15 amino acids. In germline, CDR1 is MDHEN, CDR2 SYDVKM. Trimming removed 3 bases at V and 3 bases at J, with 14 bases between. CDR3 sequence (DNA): TGTGCCAGCAGTTTTCGGTGGACAGATGAAGAGACCCAGTACTTC. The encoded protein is CASSFRWTDEETQYF.

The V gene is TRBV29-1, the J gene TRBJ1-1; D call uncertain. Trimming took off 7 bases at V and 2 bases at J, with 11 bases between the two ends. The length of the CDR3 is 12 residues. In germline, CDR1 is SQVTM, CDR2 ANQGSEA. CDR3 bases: TGCAGCGCCCGACGGGTCAACACTGAAGCTTTCTTT. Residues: CSARRVNTEAFF.

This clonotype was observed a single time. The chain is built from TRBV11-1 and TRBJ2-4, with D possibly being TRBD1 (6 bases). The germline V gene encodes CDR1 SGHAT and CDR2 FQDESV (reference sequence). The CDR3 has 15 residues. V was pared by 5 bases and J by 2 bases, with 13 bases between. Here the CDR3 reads CASSPRTVSKNIQYF. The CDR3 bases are TGTGCCAGCAGCCCCCGGACAGTATCCAAAAACATTCAGTACTTC. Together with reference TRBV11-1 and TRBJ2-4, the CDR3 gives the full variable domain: EAEVAQSPRYKITEKSQAVAFWCDPISGHATLYWYRQILGQGPELLVQFQDESVVDDSQLPKDRFSAERLKGVDSTLKIQPAELGDSAMYLCASSPRTVSKNIQYFGAGTRLSVL.

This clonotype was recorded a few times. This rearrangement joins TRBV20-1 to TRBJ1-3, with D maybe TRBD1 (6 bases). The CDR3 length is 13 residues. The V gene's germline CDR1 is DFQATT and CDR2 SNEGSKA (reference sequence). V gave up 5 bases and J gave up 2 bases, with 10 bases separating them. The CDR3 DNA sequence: TGCAGTGCTTTACAGGGTCCTGGAAACACCATATATTTT. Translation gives CSALQGPGNTIYF.

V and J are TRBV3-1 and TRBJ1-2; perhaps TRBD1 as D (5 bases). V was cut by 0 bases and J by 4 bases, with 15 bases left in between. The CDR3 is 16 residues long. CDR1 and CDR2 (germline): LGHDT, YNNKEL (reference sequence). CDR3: CASSQDLGTPIYGYTF. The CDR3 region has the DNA TGTGCCAGCAGCCAAGATCTTGGGACGCCGATCTATGGCTACACCTTC.

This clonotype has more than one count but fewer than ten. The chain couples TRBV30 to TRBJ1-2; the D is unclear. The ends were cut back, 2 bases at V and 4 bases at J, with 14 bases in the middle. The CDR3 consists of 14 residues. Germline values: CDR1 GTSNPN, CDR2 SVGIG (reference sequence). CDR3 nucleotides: TGTGCCTGGAGTCCGTTTATCGGAAGCTATGGCTACACCTTC. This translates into CAWSPFIGSYGYTF. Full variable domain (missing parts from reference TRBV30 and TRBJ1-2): SQTIHQWPATLVQPVGSPLSLECTVEGTSNPNLYWYRQAAGRGLQLLFYSVGIGQISSEVPQNLSASRPQDRQFILSSKKLLLSDSGFYLCAWSPFIGSYGYTFGSGTRLTVV.

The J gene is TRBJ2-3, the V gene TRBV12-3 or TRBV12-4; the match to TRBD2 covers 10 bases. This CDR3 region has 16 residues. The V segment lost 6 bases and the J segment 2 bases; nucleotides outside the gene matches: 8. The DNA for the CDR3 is TGTGCCAGCAGCTTCATTGGACTAGCGGACACAGATACGCAGTATTTT. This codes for CASSFIGLADTDTQYF.